The 9 T cell receptor beta chains given below trace back to one sample, sequenced in a study of blood T cell repertoires in COVID-19. Some clones are missing from TCRdb's copy, which holds only in-frame ones; the method was immunoSEQ multiplex PCR. The repertoire holds roughly 100,000 clones, with 76% as singletons. The sequenced sample consisted of peripheral blood. Source of these receptors: a man between 65 and 80 years old with acute or convalescent COVID-19.

The chain has TRBV6-5 and TRBJ1-5; D uncertain. Germline CDR1 MNHEY, CDR2 SVGAGI. The CDR3 spans 14 residues. V lost 7 bases and J 10 bases, leaving 20 bases between the germline ends. This CDR3 is CASTLDQAAGPQHF. The CDR3 nucleotides are TGTGCCAGCACCTTGGACCAGGCGGCGGGACCCCAGCATTTT.

The chain combines TRBV6-1 with TRBJ1-4; TRBD1 matches at 8 bases. Unmatched junction bases numbered 10, after V lost 4 bases and J lost 0 bases. Per germline, CDR1 MNHNS and CDR2 SASEGT. The CDR3 is 18 residues long. CDR3 amino acids: CASSAGTGRLATNEKLFF. For the CDR3, the DNA is TGTGCCAGCAGTGCAGGGACAGGACGACTCGCAACTAATGAAAAACTGTTTTTT.

The V call is TRBV7-9, the J call TRBJ2-4, with D tentatively TRBD1 (6 bases). The length of the CDR3 is 15 residues. Trimming stripped 5 bases from V and 1 base from J, with 12 bases between. CDR1 SEHNR and CDR2 FQNEAQ come from the germline V gene (reference sequence). The CDR3 DNA follows: TGTGCCAGCAGCCCCACAGGGATGGCCAAAAACATTCAGTACTTC. Its translation: CASSPTGMAKNIQYF.

Here the CDR3 reads CASSEFRVTEAFF. The CDR3 DNA is TGTGCCAGCAGTGAATTCAGGGTAACTGAAGCTTTCTTT. V gene TRBV12-3 or TRBV12-4 combines with J gene TRBJ1-1; TRBD1 is a possible D gene (5 bases). The CDR3 contains 13 residues. Trimming cost V 5 bases and J 5 bases, with 12 bases left between them.

The chain combines TRBV5-1 with TRBJ1-6; 7 bases match TRBD1. The CDR3 is 14 amino acids. CDR1 is SGHRS and CDR2 is YFSETQ in the germline V gene. Trimming took 4 bases from V and 7 from J; bases not matched to a gene: 5. The CDR3: CASSEGQTNSPLHF. The CDR3 region has the DNA TGCGCCAGCAGCGAGGGACAGACGAATTCACCCCTCCACTTT.

This clone showed up just a few times. The genes are TRBV28 and TRBJ2-1, with 10 bases matching TRBD2. Trimming took 5 bases from V and 7 from J; bases not matched to a gene: 11. Germline CDR1 and CDR2: MDHEN and SYDVKM. The CDR3 covers 16 residues. This chain's CDR3 is CASSMAQASGSNEQFF. The CDR3 nucleotides are TGTGCCAGCAGTATGGCTCAGGCTAGCGGGAGTAATGAGCAGTTCTTC.

The chain joins TRBV6-6 to TRBJ2-1, with 9 nucleotides matching TRBD1. Germline values: CDR1 MNHNY, CDR2 SVGAGI (reference sequence). The CDR3 loop spans 15 amino acids. V trimming: 2 bases; J trimming: 8 bases; junction bases outside the gene matches: 7. The CDR3 is CASSYGGTGLDEQFF. CDR3 DNA sequence: TGTGCCAGCAGTTACGGGGGGACAGGGTTAGATGAGCAGTTCTTC.

This rearrangement joins TRBV12-3 or TRBV12-4 to TRBJ2-1; TRBD1 agrees at 9 bases. The CDR3 is 11 residues long. V lost 1 base, J lost 14 bases, and 0 bases stayed unmatched. CDR3 loop: CASSLGQGEFF. The CDR3 nucleotides read TGTGCCAGCAGTTTAGGACAGGGGGAGTTCTTC.

The chain is built from TRBV18 and TRBJ2-3, with D possibly TRBD1 on 6 matching bases. Trimming took off 3 bases at V and 3 bases at J, with 7 bases between the two ends. The CDR3 extends over 13 amino acids. Germline lookup yields CDR1 KGHSH and CDR2 LQKENI. In nucleotides, the CDR3 is TGTGCCAGCTCACCCAGGGGTACAGATACGCAGTATTTT. Protein sequence: CASSPRGTDTQYF. The entire variable domain, with the rest obtained from reference TRBV18 and TRBJ2-3, is as follows: NAGVMQNPRHLVRRRGQEARLRCSPMKGHSHVYWYRQLPEEGLKFMVYLQKENIIDESGMPKERFSAEFPKEGPSILRIQQVVRGDSAAYFCASSPRGTDTQYFGPGTRLTVL.